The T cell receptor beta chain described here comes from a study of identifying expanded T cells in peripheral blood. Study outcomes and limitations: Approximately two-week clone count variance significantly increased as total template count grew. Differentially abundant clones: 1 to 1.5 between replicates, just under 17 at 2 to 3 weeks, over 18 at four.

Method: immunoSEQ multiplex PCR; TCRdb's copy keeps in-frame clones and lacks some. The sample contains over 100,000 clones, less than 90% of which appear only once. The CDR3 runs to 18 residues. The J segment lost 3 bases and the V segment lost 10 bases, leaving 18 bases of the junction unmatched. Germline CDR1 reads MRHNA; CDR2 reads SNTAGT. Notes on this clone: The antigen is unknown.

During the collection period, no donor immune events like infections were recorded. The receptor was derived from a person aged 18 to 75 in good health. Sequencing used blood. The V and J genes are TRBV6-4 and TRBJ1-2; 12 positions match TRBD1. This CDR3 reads CAIPETLPGQGADYGYTF. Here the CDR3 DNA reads TGTGCCATACCAGAGACGCTACCGGGACAGGGGGCCGACTATGGCTACACCTTC.